The T cell receptor (beta chain) under discussion was sequenced for a study of regulatory T cells in long-lasting Graves disease. For the study at large: A definition of persistent Graves' disease required over 5 years of antithyroid drugs plus positive TSH receptor antibodies.

The time point here: persistent/refractory GD, antithyroid drugs over 5 years with positive TRAb. Preparation of the TCR library used RNA extracted from PBMCs. As a group, patients came from one endocrinology department in Xi'an, China. This clonotype was detected many times. Its antigen is not identified. Findings and limits, study-wide: Small numbers of samples may have cut accuracy.

Both iRepertoire HTBI primers and Arm-PCR of CDR3 regions were used to build the TCR beta libraries. TCRdb re-analysed the multiplex PCR reads in MiXCR, keeping a single row per CDR3 protein. The table has a few hundred thousand distinct CDR3 sequences, 20% to 25% seen once. Deletions cut 2 bases from V and 0 bases from J, with 1 base between. This CDR3 spans 12 amino acids. The V gene's germline CDR1 is MDHEN and CDR2 SYDVKM. The sequence came from a female donor with Graves disease. Source: peripheral blood mononuclear cells (PBMCs), taken when the disease was refractory, from a patient treated with antithyroid drugs. The chain carries TRBV28 and TRBJ1-2; no definite D call. DNA of the CDR3: TGTGCCAGCAGTTTACCTAACTATGGCTACACCTTC. This encodes CASSLPNYGYTF.